A selection of T cell receptor beta chains follows, all from one sample in a study of OX40 agonist ivuxolimab in advanced cancers. Clones were read by immunoSEQ multiplex PCR, and TCRdb kept only the in-frame ones, dropping some. The sample has 55,000 to 75,000 clones; 70% to 90% are singletons. The sample was CD4+ or CD8+ T cells sorted from blood, taken in a trial of the OX40 agonist ivuxolimab. These receptors were taken from an adult with an advanced solid tumor such as melanoma, head and neck, liver or kidney cancer. Both conserved end residues are part of each CDR3. A D gene is named only where the DNA matches it firmly. The size field is filled for only some rows; it gives once, few, many or a size class.

V gene	clone size	D gene	J gene	CDR3 length	CDR3 protein	CDR3 DNA
TRBV6-5	.	TRBD1	TRBJ2-2	15	CASSYSNRGAGELFF	TGTGCCAGCAGTTACAGTAACAGGGGTGCCGGGGAGCTGTTTTTT
TRBV7-2	.	.	TRBJ1-1	13	CASSLDTDTEAFF	TGTGCCAGCAGCTTGGACACCGACACTGAAGCTTTCTTT
TRBV6-5	.	TRBD1	TRBJ1-6	14	CASRSGQGGSPLHF	TGTGCCAGCAGATCAGGACAGGGTGGCTCACCCCTCCACTTT
TRBV5-1	.	.	TRBJ2-5	14	CASSPGQTQETQYF	TGCGCCAGCAGCCCCGGACAGACGCAAGAGACCCAGTACTTC
TRBV6-5	.	.	TRBJ2-1	14	CASSIDASYNEQFF	TGTGCCAGCAGCATCGACGCTTCCTACAATGAGCAGTTCTTC
TRBV6-5	.	.	TRBJ1-3	16	CASSYSRVRDGNTIYF	TGTGCCAGCAGTTACTCCCGGGTCAGGGATGGAAACACCATATATTTT
TRBV10-1	.	TRBD2	TRBJ2-7	16	CASSEAPGRAWYEQYF	TGCGCCAGCAGTGAGGCCCCCGGGAGGGCCTGGTACGAGCAGTACTTC
TRBV7-2	.	TRBD1	TRBJ2-1	14	CASSWTGSYNEQFF	TGTGCCAGCAGCTGGACAGGCTCCTACAATGAGCAGTTCTTC
TRBV7-6	.	.	TRBJ2-5	12	CASSLERETQYF	TGTGCCAGCAGCTTAGAACGGGAGACCCAGTACTTC
TRBV7-2	.	.	TRBJ1-3	17	CASSPRPGTHSGNTIYF	TGTGCCAGCAGCCCCCGACCGGGAACCCACTCTGGAAACACCATATATTTT
TRBV11-2	.	.	TRBJ1-3	16	CASSPAGLTSGNTIYF	TGTGCCAGCAGCCCCGCGGGGCTGACCTCTGGAAACACCATATATTTT
TRBV19	.	TRBD1	TRBJ2-5	16	CASSISGQGWWETQYF	TGTGCCAGTAGTATTTCAGGACAGGGATGGTGGGAGACCCAGTACTTC
TRBV4-3	.	TRBD1	TRBJ1-2	17	CASSPGTGMSPNYGYTF	TGCGCCAGCAGCCCGGGGACAGGGATGTCGCCGAACTATGGCTACACCTTC
TRBV7-2	.	.	TRBJ2-7	14	CASSEGRGIHEQYF	TGTGCCAGCAGCGAAGGGAGAGGTATCCACGAGCAGTACTTC
TRBV5-1	.	.	TRBJ1-4	14	CASSPGPTGEKLFF	TGCGCCAGCAGCCCCGGGCCGACGGGTGAAAAACTGTTTTTT
TRBV5-1	.	TRBD1	TRBJ2-7	14	CASSLAGGGYEQYF	TGCGCCAGCAGCTTAGCAGGGGGCGGGTACGAGCAGTACTTC
TRBV7-8	.	.	TRBJ2-3	14	CASSYLRGADTQYF	TGTGCCAGCAGCTACCTGAGGGGCGCAGATACGCAGTATTTT
TRBV12-5	once	TRBD1	TRBJ1-2	13	CASGRGQGNGYTF	TGTGCTAGTGGCCGAGGACAGGGTAATGGCTACACCTTC
TRBV30	.	TRBD1	TRBJ1-1	12	CAWSPRGREAFF	TGTGCCTGGAGCCCGAGGGGGCGAGAAGCTTTCTTT
TRBV6-5	.	TRBD1	TRBJ1-1	16	CASSYSPRAGGTEAFF	TGTGCCAGCAGTTACTCCCCCAGGGCAGGGGGCACTGAAGCTTTCTTT
TRBV18	.	.	TRBJ1-3	16	CASSPTVGRAGNTIYF	TGTGCCAGCTCACCGACCGTGGGCAGGGCTGGAAACACCATATATTTT
TRBV4-3	.	.	TRBJ2-1	17	CASSLHPPGNGYNEQFF	TGCGCCAGCAGCCTCCACCCCCCGGGGAATGGATACAATGAGCAGTTCTTC
TRBV28	.	TRBD2	TRBJ2-2	16	CASGQSGRRGTGELFF	TGTGCCAGCGGCCAAAGCGGGAGGCGGGGCACCGGGGAGCTGTTTTTT
TRBV5-6	.	.	TRBJ2-5	13	CASSPGTPGTQYF	TGTGCCAGCAGCCCCGGGACTCCTGGGACCCAGTACTTC
TRBV2	.	TRBD2	TRBJ2-3	21	CASRAPGFLAGGYINTDTQYF	TGTGCCAGCAGAGCCCCGGGGTTCCTAGCGGGGGGGTATATAAACACAGATACGCAGTATTTT
TRBV20-1	once	.	TRBJ2-7	11	CSAESSYEQYF	TGCAGTGCCGAGAGCTCCTACGAGCAGTACTTC
TRBV11-2	.	.	TRBJ1-4	14	CASSLTGSNEKLFF	TGTGCCAGCAGCCTGACCGGATCTAATGAAAAACTGTTTTTT
TRBV2	.	.	TRBJ1-2	15	CASSEMGAGTYGYTF	TGTGCCAGCAGTGAAATGGGTGCAGGGACCTATGGCTACACCTTC
TRBV18	.	.	TRBJ1-1	14	CASSPLKVNTEAFF	TGTGCCAGCTCACCCTTAAAGGTGAACACTGAAGCTTTCTTT
TRBV11-2	few	.	TRBJ1-1	15	CASSLGGAGRAEAFF	TGTGCCAGCAGCTTAGGTGGGGCAGGGAGGGCTGAAGCTTTCTTT
TRBV30	.	.	TRBJ1-1	13	CAWKLLSAGEAFF	TGTGCCTGGAAATTACTAAGCGCCGGTGAAGCTTTCTTT
TRBV5-4	.	.	TRBJ2-7	14	CASSLAAGPTEQYF	TGTGCCAGCAGCTTGGCCGCGGGACCTACTGAGCAGTACTTC
TRBV6-5	.	.	TRBJ2-3	15	CASSYDHSSTDTQYF	TGTGCCAGCAGTTACGACCATTCTAGCACAGATACGCAGTATTTT
TRBV5-1	.	TRBD1	TRBJ1-4	15	CASSLRGTGNKKLFF	TGCGCCAGCAGCTTGAGGGGGACAGGGAACAAAAAACTGTTTTTT
TRBV30	.	TRBD2	TRBJ2-2	18	CAWSVLNSGGAVTGELFF	TGTGCCTGGAGTGTACTCAATAGCGGGGGGGCCGTCACCGGGGAGCTGTTTTTT
TRBV11-2	once	.	TRBJ2-1	13	CASSFLPDNEQFF	TGTGCCAGCAGCTTCCTTCCCGACAATGAGCAGTTCTTC
TRBV5-5	.	TRBD2	TRBJ2-3	15	CASSWTSGTTDTQYF	TGTGCCAGCAGCTGGACTAGCGGGACGACAGATACGCAGTATTTT
TRBV6-5	.	.	TRBJ1-6	15	CASSYAGVRNSPLHF	TGTGCCAGCAGTTACGCGGGGGTACGGAATTCACCCCTCCACTTT
TRBV27	.	.	TRBJ1-2	11	CASSDFYGYTF	TGTGCCAGCAGCGATTTCTATGGCTACACCTTC
TRBV30	.	.	TRBJ2-3	11	CAWSFPGTPHF	TGTGCCTGGAGCTTTCCCGGGACCCCACATTTT
TRBV7-2	.	.	TRBJ2-4	14	CASSLDPQLNIQYF	TGTGCCAGCAGCTTAGACCCTCAATTAAACATTCAGTACTTC
TRBV6-5	.	TRBD1	TRBJ2-1	15	CASSFDRGGYNEQFF	TGTGCCAGCAGTTTCGACAGGGGGGGATACAATGAGCAGTTCTTC
TRBV5-6	.	.	TRBJ1-6	15	CASSLVHDYNSPLHF	TGTGCCAGCAGCTTGGTACACGACTATAATTCACCCCTCCACTTT
TRBV28	.	TRBD2	TRBJ2-3	15	CASSRPRGGTDTQYF	TGTGCCAGCAGTCGACCCCGGGGGGGTACAGATACGCAGTATTTT
TRBV19	.	.	TRBJ2-2	14	CASSIPANTGELFF	TGTGCCAGTAGTATACCGGCAAACACCGGGGAGCTGTTTTTT
TRBV29-1	.	.	TRBJ2-5	13	CSVTARAGETQYF	TGCAGCGTTACCGCTAGGGCCGGGGAGACCCAGTACTTC
TRBV2	.	TRBD1	TRBJ1-2	13	CASSTGGFNGYTF	TGTGCCAGCAGTACAGGGGGATTTAATGGCTACACCTTC
TRBV5-6	.	.	TRBJ1-4	15	CASSFGTAEDEKLFF	TGTGCCAGCAGCTTCGGAACAGCCGAGGATGAAAAACTGTTTTTT
TRBV7-8	.	.	TRBJ2-1	16	CASSLGGISNYNEQFF	TGTGCCAGCAGCTTAGGGGGGATATCGAACTACAATGAGCAGTTCTTC
TRBV1	few	.	TRBJ1-4	15	CTSITGVATNEKLFF	TGCACCAGCATAACAGGGGTTGCAACTAATGAAAAACTGTTTTTT
TRBV28	.	.	TRBJ1-4	11	CASGPAEKLFF	TGTGCCAGCGGCCCCGCGGAAAAACTGTTTTTT
TRBV6-5	few	.	TRBJ1-1	13	CASSYWANTEAFF	TGTGCCAGCAGTTACTGGGCGAACACTGAAGCTTTCTTT
TRBV7-8	.	.	TRBJ2-3	18	CASSTPPWAGPSTDTQYF	TGTGCCAGCAGCACCCCCCCCTGGGCGGGCCCTAGCACAGATACGCAGTATTTT
TRBV28	.	TRBD1	TRBJ1-2	16	CASSFGSGTGGAGYTF	TGTGCCAGCAGTTTCGGAAGCGGGACAGGGGGCGCTGGCTACACCTTC